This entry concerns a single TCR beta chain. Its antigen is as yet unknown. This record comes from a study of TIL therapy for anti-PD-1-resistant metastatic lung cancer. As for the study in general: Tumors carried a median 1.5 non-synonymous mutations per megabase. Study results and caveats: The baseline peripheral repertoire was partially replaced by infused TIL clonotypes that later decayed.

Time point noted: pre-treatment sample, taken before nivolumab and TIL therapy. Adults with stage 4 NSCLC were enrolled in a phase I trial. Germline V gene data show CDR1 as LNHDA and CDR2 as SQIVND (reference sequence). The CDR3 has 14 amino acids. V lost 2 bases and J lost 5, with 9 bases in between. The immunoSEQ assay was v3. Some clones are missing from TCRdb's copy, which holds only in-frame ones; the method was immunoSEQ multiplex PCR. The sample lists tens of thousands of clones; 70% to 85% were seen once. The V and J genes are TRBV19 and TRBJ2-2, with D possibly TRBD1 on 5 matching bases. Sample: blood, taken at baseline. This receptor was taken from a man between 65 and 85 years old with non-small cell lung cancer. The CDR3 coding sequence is TGTGCCAGTAGTATACAGGGTTGGACCGGGGAGCTGTTTTTT. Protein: CASSIQGWTGELFF.